Shown below are 5 T cell receptor beta chains from a single sample sequenced in a study of T-cell reconstitution after alpha-beta-depleted transplantation in children. Construction of the TCRbeta library involved unique molecular identifiers. Each CDR3 protein is one row after TCRdb ran MiXCR on the PCR reads. The repertoire holds over 400,000 distinct CDR3 sequences, 43% seen once, with around 29% in the top ten. Specimen: PBMCs, collected before TCRalphabeta/CD19-depleted stem cell transplant. These receptors all stem from a girl aged 2-10 years with aplastic anemia, due to receive a stem cell transplant.

This sequence joins TRBV28 and TRBJ1-5; perhaps TRBD1 as D (6 bases). V gave up 6 bases and J gave up 5 bases, with 17 bases separating them. CDR1 and CDR2 from the germline V gene are MDHEN and SYDVKM. This CDR3 has 15 residues. The CDR3 sequence: CASRDAGAGDQPQHF. The CDR3 bases are TGTGCCAGCAGAGATGCGGGGGCCGGGGATCAGCCCCAGCATTTT. The entire variable domain, with the rest obtained from reference TRBV28 and TRBJ1-5, is as follows: DVKVTQSSRYLVKRTGEKVFLECVQDMDHENMFWYRQDPGLGLRLIYFSYDVKMKEKGDIPEGYSVSREKKERFSLILESASTNQTSMYLCASRDAGAGDQPQHFGDGTRLSIL.

This clonotype has a count of ten or more. This rearrangement joins TRBV5-1 to TRBJ2-3; D is unclear. Germline V gene lookup returns CDR1 SGHRS and CDR2 YFSETQ. The germline V and J ends were trimmed by 0 bases and 3 bases, with 11 bases remaining between them. CDR3 size: 15 residues. The CDR3 loop reads CASSLVRFRTDTQYF. CDR3 nucleotides: TGCGCCAGCAGCTTGGTGAGGTTTCGGACAGATACGCAGTATTTT.

This clonotype was detected many times. The chain is built from TRBV5-6 and TRBJ2-3; 10 bases line up with TRBD2. Germline values: CDR1 SGHDT, CDR2 YYEEEE. This CDR3 region has 15 residues. J lost 2 bases, V lost 2 bases, and 2 bases had no gene match. The CDR3 region is CASSFTSGDTDTQYF. Here the CDR3 DNA reads TGTGCCAGCAGCTTCACTAGCGGGGACACAGATACGCAGTATTTT.

The chain employs TRBV20-1 and TRBJ1-1; 7 bases are a match to TRBD1. The CDR3 length is 15 residues. J lost 0 bases, V lost 1 base, and 5 bases had no gene match. Germline loops: CDR1 DFQATT, CDR2 SNEGSKA (reference sequence). The CDR3 region has the DNA TGCAGTGCTAGAGTACAGGGGCGCATGAACACTGAAGCTTTCTTT. Amino acids: CSARVQGRMNTEAFF.

This clonotype was observed a handful of times. This chain links TRBV20-1 with TRBJ2-1; the D gene is possibly TRBD2 (6 bases). The CDR3 is 19 amino acids. Looked up from germline, CDR1 is DFQATT and CDR2 is SNEGSKA (reference sequence). The ends were cut back, 0 bases at V and 0 bases at J, with 21 bases in the middle. The CDR3 sequence is CSARDPLGGIGISYNEQFF. The DNA of the CDR3 is TGCAGTGCTAGAGATCCTCTTGGAGGGATCGGCATCTCCTACAATGAGCAGTTCTTC.